A single T cell receptor (beta chain) is shown here with its context. Data came from immunoSEQ multiplex PCR; TCRdb stores just in-frame clones and leaves some out. The profile shows nearly 70,000 clones, about 90% of them singletons. This sample is part of a study of technical replicates of blood from several donors. The TCR originated in a human donor in good health. Material for sequencing was T cells isolated from PBMCs.

CDR3 in DNA: TGTGCCAGCAGTTACCCTGGACAGGACCCATACGAGCAGTACTTC. This translates into CASSYPGQDPYEQYF. V usage is TRBV6-5 and J usage is TRBJ2-7; TRBD1 agrees at 7 bases. The V gene end was trimmed by 2 bases and the J gene end by 4 bases; junction bases not matched to a gene: 8. This CDR3 is built from 15 residues. The V gene's germline CDR1 is MNHEY and CDR2 SVGAGI.